The 26 T cell receptor beta chains reported below all come from one sample, sequenced in a study of spatial heterogeneity in lung cancer. TCRdb redid the calling of the 5' RACE reads with MiXCR, one entry per CDR3 protein. The table has some 45,000 distinct CDR3 sequences, about 10% seen once. Time point meaning: sample taken at primary tumor resection. Whole RNA, which was extracted from tumor, nontumor lung tissue or frozen PBMC, was sequenced without any cell sorting. The material was PBMCs, obtained at surgery. The receptors derive from a female donor with early-stage non-small cell lung cancer.

There are many counts of this clonotype. The chain couples TRBV7-9 to TRBJ2-7; 9 bases map to TRBD1. The CDR3 has 16 amino acids. Per germline, CDR1 SEHNR and CDR2 FQNEAQ (reference sequence). V was clipped by 3 bases and J by 5 bases; unmatched bases: 11. Here the CDR3 reads CASSLGGTGSINEQYF. The DNA of the CDR3 is TGTGCCAGCAGCTTGGGCGGGACAGGGAGTATCAACGAGCAGTACTTC.

This clonotype has just a few counts. The V call is TRBV20-1, the J call TRBJ2-5; TRBD1 agrees at 8 bases. V trimming: 1 base; J trimming: 7 bases; junction bases outside the gene matches: 14. The CDR3 sequence is 16 residues long. Germline CDR1 DFQATT, CDR2 SNEGSKA (reference sequence). The DNA for the CDR3 is TGCAGTGCTAGAGCCCCCCTCGGGGGACAGGCAGGGACCCAGTACTTC. This gives the protein CSARAPLGGQAGTQYF.

Points on this clonotype: No DNA is shown, since the ends of the CDR3 on it are uncertain; the CDR3 is the one TCRdb lists. V gene TRBV27 combines with J gene TRBJ2-3; the table calls TRBD1, which could not be checked here. Both ends counted, the CDR3 spans 14 residues. Germline assignment: CDR1 MNHEY and CDR2 SMNVEV (reference sequence). The chain's CDR3 is CASSFRGREDTQYF.

This chain connects TRBV5-4 to TRBJ2-3, with D possibly matching TRBD1 (6 bases). V was clipped by 4 bases and J by 6 bases, with 21 bases between them. Germline V lookup: CDR1 SGHNT, CDR2 YYREEE (reference sequence). The CDR3 has 16 residues. In DNA, the CDR3 is TGTGCCAGCAGCCCCGGGACAAGGCTGCTTTCGGATACGCAGTATTTT. Protein sequence: CASSPGTRLLSDTQYF.

The V gene is TRBV11-1, the J gene TRBJ1-1; no clear D. V shed 1 base and J shed 0 bases, with 3 bases lying between them. Germline V gene lookup returns CDR1 SGHAT and CDR2 FQDESV (reference sequence). The CDR3 is 13 residues long. The CDR3 nucleotides read TGTGCCAGCAGCTTAGAACTGAACACTGAAGCTTTCTTT. The encoded protein is CASSLELNTEAFF.

This clonotype showed up many times. The chain joins TRBV10-3 to TRBJ2-5; D remains ambiguous. V lost 0 bases and J lost 10, with 6 bases in between. CDR1 and CDR2 (germline): ENHRY, SYGVKD. The CDR3 is made up of 11 amino acids. CDR3 sequence reads: CAISESKLQYF. The CDR3 nucleotides are TGTGCCATCAGTGAGTCAAAACTCCAGTACTTC.

This clonotype appeared a few times. The chain is built from TRBV3-1 and TRBJ1-2; 10 bases agree with TRBD1. Germline V gene sequence: CDR1 LGHDT, CDR2 YNNKEL (reference sequence). J gave up 8 bases and V 4 bases, and 4 bases lay outside the gene matches. The CDR3 consists of 13 residues. The CDR3: CASSRGQGGGYTF. The CDR3 coding sequence is TGTGCCAGCAGCCGAGGACAGGGGGGCGGCTACACCTTC.

This sequence joins TRBV5-6 and TRBJ2-1; D is unresolved. The germline V gene encodes CDR1 SGHDT and CDR2 YYEEEE. This CDR3 has 15 residues. V gave up 0 bases and J gave up 7 bases, with 14 bases separating them. CDR3 loop: CASSLASTQVNEQFF. The CDR3 bases are TGTGCCAGCAGCTTGGCCTCCACTCAAGTGAATGAGCAGTTCTTC.

In this sample, this clonotype is large (0.1 to 1%). The CDR3 end shows no conserved phenylalanine or tryptophan, and so a read error is likely. The DNA is omitted, as the CDR3 cannot be located on it reliably, and the CDR3 follows TCRdb's listing. The CDR3 loop reads CASSIGTRRPFS. The chain employs TRBV5-1 and TRBJ2-1. Including both end residues, the CDR3 is 12 amino acids long. In germline, CDR1 is SGHRS, CDR2 YFSETQ.

This chain joins TRBV7-2 and TRBJ1-3; D gene unclear. Per the germline V gene, CDR1 is SGHTA and CDR2 is FQGNSA. V dropped 1 base and J dropped 0 bases, with 7 bases sitting between them. This CDR3 region has 15 residues. The CDR3 DNA sequence: TGTGCCAGCAGCTTAGTGGCAGTCTCTGGAAACACCATATATTTT. Its translation: CASSLVAVSGNTIYF.

This clonotype was seen a few times. V is TRBV6-1 and J is TRBJ2-5, with 7 bases identical to TRBD1. This CDR3 comprises 13 residues. The V segment lost 8 bases and the J segment 4 bases; nucleotides outside the gene matches: 7. Per germline, CDR1 MNHNS and CDR2 SASEGT. CDR3 in DNA: TGTGCCAGCGACAGGGTGCTCGGAGAGACCCAGTACTTC. This encodes CASDRVLGETQYF.

This rearrangement joins TRBV7-2 to TRBJ1-3, with 9 nucleotides matching TRBD1. V shed 1 base, J shed 4 bases, and the junction held 2 bases outside the gene matches. Germline assignment: CDR1 SGHTA and CDR2 FQGNSA. CDR3 size: 15 residues. CDR3 region: CASSLDRGRGNTIYF. As DNA, the CDR3 is TGTGCCAGCAGCTTAGACAGGGGGCGAGGAAACACCATATATTTT.

This clonotype was counted only a few times. The chain links TRBV6-5 to TRBJ1-1; D unresolved. The CDR3 extends over 14 amino acids. V was cut by 6 bases and J by 4 bases, with 15 bases left in between. The germline V gene has CDR1 MNHEY and CDR2 SVGAGI. Written as DNA, the CDR3 is TGTGCCAGCAGCCTCAATCGATTAGGCACTGAAGCTTTCTTT. Its translation is CASSLNRLGTEAFF.

The chain uses TRBV7-6 and TRBJ2-5, with D perhaps matching TRBD2 (5 bases). V was shortened by 5 bases and J by 1 base, with 17 bases between the two germline ends. The germline V gene has CDR1 SGHVS and CDR2 FNYEAQ. There are 16 residues in the CDR3. This CDR3 reads CASSTPRGASQETQYF. The DNA for the CDR3 is TGTGCCAGCAGCACTCCTCGGGGTGCCAGCCAAGAGACCCAGTACTTC. Together with reference TRBV7-6 and TRBJ2-5, the CDR3 gives the full variable domain: GAGVSQSPRYKVTKRGQDVALRCDPISGHVSLYWYRQALGQGPEFLTYFNYEAQQDKSGLPNDRFSAERPEGSISTLTIQRTEQRDSAMYRCASSTPRGASQETQYFGPGTRLLVL.

The sample holds a few counts of this clonotype. V gene TRBV6-6 combines with J gene TRBJ2-3; no firm D call. The CDR3 spans 18 residues. Germline V gives CDR1 MNHNY, CDR2 SVGAGI (reference sequence). The V end lost 6 bases, the J end lost 0 bases, and 22 bases lay between the germline ends. Here the CDR3 reads CASRQTTLSLPSTDTQYF. CDR3 sequence (DNA): TGTGCCAGCAGACAAACCACCCTGTCCTTACCCAGCACAGATACGCAGTATTTT.

This clonotype was recorded many times. This sequence joins TRBV27 and TRBJ1-4; 7 bases match TRBD1. The CDR3 contains 12 residues. Trimming cost V 6 bases and J 13 bases; bases outside gene matches: 8. CDR1 and CDR2 (germline): MNHEY, SMNVEV (reference sequence). The CDR3 sequence: CASRGRGEGLFF. The CDR3 DNA follows: TGTGCCAGCAGGGGCAGGGGGGAGGGACTGTTTTTT.

This rearrangement joins TRBV7-2 to TRBJ2-7; 10 bases are shared with TRBD2. Germline V gene data show CDR1 as SGHTA and CDR2 as FQGNSA. The CDR3 runs 16 residues. J gave up 1 base and V 5 bases, and 8 bases lay outside the gene matches. The CDR3 DNA follows: TGTGCCAGCAGCAGAGGAGGTAGCGGGGGGTCCTACGAGCAGTACTTC. This codes for CASSRGGSGGSYEQYF. Filled out from reference TRBV7-2 and TRBJ2-7, the complete variable domain reads GAGVSQSPSNKVTEKGKDVELRCDPISGHTALYWYRQSLGQGLEFLIYFQGNSAPDKSGLPSDRFSAERTGGSVSTLTIQRTQQEDSAVYLCASSRGGSGGSYEQYFGPGTRLTVT.

To note about this clonotype: Since a much larger clone is just one base distant, this may be a read error. The chain carries TRBV27 and TRBJ2-2, with D possibly TRBD1 on 6 matching bases. This CDR3 has 14 amino acids. The V gene's germline CDR1 is MNHEY and CDR2 SMNVEV (reference sequence). V gave up 5 bases and J gave up 7 bases, with 14 bases separating them. Here the CDR3 DNA reads TGTGCCAGCAGTGTAACACAGGGATTCGGGGAGCTGTTTTTT. This sequence encodes CASSVTQGFGELFF.

This rearrangement joins TRBV28 to TRBJ1-4; 8 positions agree with TRBD1. V was clipped by 5 bases and J by 8 bases; unmatched bases: 16. Germline V lookup: CDR1 MDHEN, CDR2 SYDVKM. This CDR3 comprises 17 residues. The CDR3 DNA follows: TGTGCCAGCAGTCTAGGGAAATCACAGGGGGTTGAAGAAAAACTGTTTTTT. Its translation is CASSLGKSQGVEEKLFF.

V usage is TRBV14 and J usage is TRBJ1-2; no definite D call. The CDR3 consists of 14 residues. Germline CDR1 reads SGHDN; CDR2 reads FVKESK. The V gene lost 0 bases and the J gene lost 6 bases, with 11 bases spanning the gap. The CDR3 sequence is CASSQEPRRNGYTF. The CDR3 nucleotides are TGTGCCAGCAGCCAAGAGCCCCGACGGAATGGCTACACCTTC.

This clonotype has ten or more counts. The V call is TRBV5-1, the J call TRBJ1-3; 8 nucleotides match TRBD1. V lost 4 bases and J lost 1; bases outside the gene matches: 4. The CDR3 totals 15 residues. From germline, CDR1 is SGHRS and CDR2 YFSETQ. The CDR3 bases are TGCGCCAGCAGCCCAAGGACAGGGTCTGGAAACACCATATATTTT. As protein: CASSPRTGSGNTIYF.

The genes are TRBV7-2 and TRBJ2-3; perhaps D is TRBD1 or TRBD2 (5 bases each). The CDR3 contains 13 residues. The germline CDR1 and CDR2 sequences are SGHTA and FQGNSA. The V gene lost 4 bases and the J gene lost 4 bases, with 9 bases spanning the gap. CDR3 in amino acids: CASSSRDADTQYF. The CDR3 DNA reads TGTGCCAGCAGCTCCAGGGACGCAGATACGCAGTATTTT.

The table lists this clonotype with a few counts. The gene calls are TRBV19 and TRBJ2-2, with D possibly being TRBD1 (5 bases). Trimming shortened V by 5 bases and J by 4 bases, and 14 bases separated the two germline ends. CDR1 is LNHDA and CDR2 is SQIVND in the germline V gene (reference sequence). The CDR3 has 15 amino acids. The CDR3 DNA follows: TGTGCCAGTAGTCTGGTAGGGGTGAGCACCGGGGAGCTGTTTTTT. Amino acid sequence: CASSLVGVSTGELFF.

This chain uses TRBV28 with TRBJ1-2; tentative D call: TRBD1 (6 bases). V lost 5 bases and J 0 bases, leaving 13 bases between the germline ends. The CDR3 covers 15 residues. The germline V gene encodes CDR1 MDHEN and CDR2 SYDVKM. The CDR3: CASSPGTRTNYGYTF. CDR3 DNA: TGTGCCAGCAGTCCCGGGACACGAACTAACTATGGCTACACCTTC.

This clonotype was found many times. The V gene is TRBV7-2, the J gene TRBJ1-6; TRBD1 is a possible D gene (5 bases). Per germline, CDR1 SGHTA and CDR2 FQGNSA. Trimming removed 1 base from V and 8 bases from J, with 15 bases in between. The CDR3 loop spans 16 amino acids. This CDR3 reads CASSLEGLTGDSPLHF. The CDR3, as DNA: TGTGCCAGCAGCTTAGAGGGGTTGACGGGGGATTCACCCCTCCACTTT.

In this sample, this clonotype turned up many times. Here the CDR3 DNA reads TGTGCCAGCAGCGTCGGGCTAGCCCCCTACGAGCAGTACTTC. This gives the protein CASSVGLAPYEQYF. This chain links TRBV9 with TRBJ2-7, with D possibly being TRBD2 (5 bases). The V gene lost 2 bases and the J gene lost 2 bases, with 11 bases spanning the gap. Germline V gives CDR1 SGDLS, CDR2 YYNGEE. The CDR3 sequence is 14 residues long.